This T cell receptor beta chain was observed in a study of monozygotic twins with inflammatory bowel disease. This CDR3 has 13 amino acids. Germline values: CDR1 SQVTM, CDR2 ANQGSEA. Each of TCRalpha and TCRbeta cDNA went through two nested PCRs, lasting approximately 16 and 9 cycles. TCRdb reprocessed the 5' RACE reads, keeping one entry per CDR3 protein, no DNA. The sample totals fewer than 400,000 distinct CDR3 sequences. Sequenced sample: blood. The sequence derives from a human donor with ulcerative colitis or Crohn's disease, or a healthy co-twin of an affected twin (not recorded which). The chain has TRBV29-1 and TRBJ2-5. The chain's CDR3 is CSVGGDTGETQYF.